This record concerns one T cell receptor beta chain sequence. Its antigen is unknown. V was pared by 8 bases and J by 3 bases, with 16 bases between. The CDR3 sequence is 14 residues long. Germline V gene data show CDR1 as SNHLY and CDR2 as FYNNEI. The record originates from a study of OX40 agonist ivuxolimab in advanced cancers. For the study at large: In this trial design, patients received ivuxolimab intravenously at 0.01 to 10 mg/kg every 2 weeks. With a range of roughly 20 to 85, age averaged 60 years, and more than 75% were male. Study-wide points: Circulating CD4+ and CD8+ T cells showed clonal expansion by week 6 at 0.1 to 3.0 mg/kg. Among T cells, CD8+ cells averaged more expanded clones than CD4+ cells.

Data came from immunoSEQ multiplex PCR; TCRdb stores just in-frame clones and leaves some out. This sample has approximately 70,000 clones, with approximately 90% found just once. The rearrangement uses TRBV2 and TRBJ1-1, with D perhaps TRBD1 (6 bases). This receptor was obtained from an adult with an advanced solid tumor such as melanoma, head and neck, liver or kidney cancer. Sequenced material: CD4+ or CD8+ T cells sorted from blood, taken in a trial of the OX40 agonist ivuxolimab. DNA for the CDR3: TGTGCCAGCGGGCGGGGGGCGGTGTACACTGAAGCTTTCTTT. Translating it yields CASGRGAVYTEAFF.